Following are 30 T cell receptor beta chains from one sample sequenced in a study of cytomegalovirus exposure and HLA in healthy donors (dated by TCRdb to the late 2010s). The library relied on the immunoSEQ multiplex PCR assay. A mixture of 60 forward primers for TCR Vbeta segments and 13 reverse primers for TCR Jbeta segments was used in the multiplex PCR. What TCRdb holds here is the immuneACCESS table cut down to in-frame rearrangements. Part of the clones is not present; checked against another copy, under half of the missing clones reflect an unresolved V gene, and the others are unexplained. This sample is represented by 120,000 or so clones; around 79% of them were singletons. The ten largest account for around 1.2% of the sample. The sample was PBMCs. Receptors were obtained from a woman in her twenties or thirties in good health and CMV-seronegative.

The chain couples TRBV4-2 to TRBJ1-2, with D maybe TRBD1 (6 bases). This CDR3 contains 18 residues. Trimming left V 0 bases short and J 3 bases short, with 20 bases between. The germline V gene has CDR1 LGHNA and CDR2 YNFKEQ. The CDR3 coding sequence is TGTGCCAGCAGCCAAGATACGGTCGGCGGGGGCGCTTACTATGGCTACACCTTC. As protein: CASSQDTVGGGAYYGYTF.

The chain recombines TRBV4-1 with TRBJ1-2; 10 nucleotides align to TRBD1. The CDR3 contains 14 residues. Unmatched junction bases numbered 6, after V lost 3 bases and J lost 8 bases. The germline CDR1 and CDR2 sequences are MGHRA and YSYEKL. CDR3: CASSHPDRGQGYTF. Written as DNA, the CDR3 is TGCGCCAGCAGCCACCCTGACAGGGGGCAAGGCTACACCTTC.

The chain's CDR3 is CASSVSGSVSGELFF. The DNA for the CDR3 is TGTGCCAGCAGCGTCAGCGGGTCCGTTTCCGGGGAGCTGTTTTTT. V gene TRBV9 combines with J gene TRBJ2-2; tentative D call: TRBD2 (6 bases). CDR1 is SGDLS and CDR2 is YYNGEE in the germline V gene. The CDR3 runs 15 residues. V was clipped by 2 bases and J by 6 bases, with 14 bases between them.

This clone appeared a few times. This rearrangement joins TRBV19 to TRBJ2-7; maybe TRBD1 (6 bases). V gave up 5 bases and J gave up 5 bases, with 16 bases separating them. The CDR3 is made up of 14 amino acids. Germline CDR1 reads LNHDA; CDR2 reads SQIVND (reference sequence). The CDR3 region has the DNA TGTGCCAGTAGTCCCGACAGGTTTGGGGACGAGCAGTACTTC. Protein: CASSPDRFGDEQYF.

J is TRBJ1-2 and V is TRBV30; D is ambiguous. Germline V gene data show CDR1 as GTSNPN and CDR2 as SVGIG (reference sequence). The CDR3 contains 12 residues. Trimming pared 4 bases from V and 8 bases from J, leaving 14 bases between. The CDR3 reads CAWTYEGGGYTF. CDR3 DNA sequence: TGTGCCTGGACCTATGAGGGCGGGGGCTACACCTTC. Full variable domain (rest looked up from reference TRBV30 and TRBJ1-2): SQTIHQWPATLVQPVGSPLSLECTVEGTSNPNLYWYRQAAGRGLQLLFYSVGIGQISSEVPQNLSASRPQDRQFILSSKKLLLSDSGFYLCAWTYEGGGYTFGSGTRLTVV.

There are a few counts of this clone. V gene TRBV6-6 combines with J gene TRBJ1-1; no firm D call. The CDR3 covers 14 residues. Looked up from germline, CDR1 is MNHNY and CDR2 is SVGAGI (reference sequence). Trimming pared 0 bases from V and 1 base from J, leaving 6 bases between. The CDR3 here is CASSYSWANTEAFF. For the CDR3, the DNA is TGTGCCAGCAGTTACTCGTGGGCGAACACTGAAGCTTTCTTT.

The gene calls are TRBV27 and TRBJ2-7, with TRBD2 matching over 7 bases. Germline CDR1 MNHEY, CDR2 SMNVEV (reference sequence). The CDR3 spans 14 residues. CDR3 nucleotides: TGTGCTACGGGGAGGGGAGCATTATCCTACGAGCAGTACTTC. It translates to CATGRGALSYEQYF.

J is TRBJ1-1 and V is TRBV28, with no clear D. In germline, CDR1 is MDHEN, CDR2 SYDVKM. V gave up 5 bases and J gave up 3 bases, with 16 bases separating them. The CDR3 is 15 amino acids. The CDR3 protein is CASSPEPREDTEAFF. The CDR3 region has the DNA TGTGCCAGCAGTCCCGAACCGCGGGAGGACACTGAAGCTTTCTTT. Full variable domain (missing parts from reference TRBV28 and TRBJ1-1): DVKVTQSSRYLVKRTGEKVFLECVQDMDHENMFWYRQDPGLGLRLIYFSYDVKMKEKGDIPEGYSVSREKKERFSLILESASTNQTSMYLCASSPEPREDTEAFFGQGTRLTVV.

CDR3 region: CASSQEESPGGYTF. CDR3 nucleotide sequence: TGCGCCAGCAGCCAAGAGGAGAGCCCGGGGGGCTACACCTTC. The chain is built from TRBV4-3 and TRBJ1-2; D gene unclear. Germline CDR1 LGHNA, CDR2 YSLEER. The CDR3 contains 14 residues. V was pared by 0 bases and J by 8 bases, with 13 bases between.

This clone came up a few times. This chain uses TRBV28 with TRBJ1-1; 7 bases agree with TRBD1. This CDR3 has 16 residues. Germline-derived CDR1 and CDR2 are MDHEN and SYDVKM. The V segment lost 5 bases and the J segment 3 bases; nucleotides outside the gene matches: 12. The CDR3 DNA reads as TGTGCCAGCAGTACTCAGACAGAAGGACAGGACACTGAAGCTTTCTTT. This encodes CASSTQTEGQDTEAFF.

The chain uses TRBV9 and TRBJ2-5, with 12 bases aligning to TRBD2. J lost 5 bases, V lost 4 bases, and 9 bases had no gene match. The CDR3 runs 16 residues. The germline CDR1 and CDR2 sequences are SGDLS and YYNGEE. In DNA form, the CDR3 reads TGTGCCAGCAGCCCTTCGACTAGCGGGGGTACTGAGACCCAGTACTTC. This codes for CASSPSTSGGTETQYF.

This clone was observed once. The chain links TRBV7-7 to TRBJ2-1; the D gene is possibly TRBD1 (6 bases). The CDR3 is 15 amino acids. Trimming took 4 bases from V and 0 from J, leaving 10 bases between them. Germline V gene lookup returns CDR1 SSHAT and CDR2 FNYEAQ (reference sequence). DNA of the CDR3: TGTGCCAGCAGCTCGGACAGTTCCTCCTACAATGAGCAGTTCTTC. This gives the protein CASSSDSSSYNEQFF.

CDR3 sequence reads: CASSPVAGGGNEQFF. In nucleotides, the CDR3 is TGTGCCAGCAGCCCGGTAGCGGGGGGAGGAAATGAGCAGTTCTTC. V usage is TRBV7-6 and J usage is TRBJ2-1; 10 positions agree with TRBD2. The CDR3 totals 15 residues. Germline V gene lookup returns CDR1 SGHVS and CDR2 FNYEAQ. V shed 5 bases, J shed 7 bases, and the junction held 8 bases outside the gene matches. Supplemented by reference TRBV7-6 and TRBJ2-1, the full variable domain reads GAGVSQSPRYKVTKRGQDVALRCDPISGHVSLYWYRQALGQGPEFLTYFNYEAQQDKSGLPNDRFSAERPEGSISTLTIQRTEQRDSAMYRCASSPVAGGGNEQFFGPGTRLTVL.

The V gene is TRBV7-2, the J gene TRBJ1-1; no definite D call. With 5 bases removed from V and 2 bases from J, the gap between germline ends came to 15 bases. Germline V CDR1 and CDR2: SGHTA, FQGNSA. The CDR3 has 15 residues. CDR3 sequence (DNA): TGTGCCAGCAGCCGTAGACGAACGGGAAACACTGAAGCTTTCTTT. Translation: CASSRRRTGNTEAFF.

This chain joins TRBV15 and TRBJ1-1; D gene uncertain. V dropped 0 bases and J dropped 1 base, with 9 bases sitting between them. This CDR3 is built from 15 residues. CDR1 and CDR2 from the germline V gene are LNHNV and YYDKDF (reference sequence). CDR3 amino acids: CATSRDRRENTEAFF. The CDR3 coding sequence is TGTGCCACCAGCAGAGATCGTCGGGAGAACACTGAAGCTTTCTTT.

This chain connects TRBV4-3 to TRBJ2-2, with D tentatively TRBD2 (5 bases). The CDR3 covers 15 residues. With 3 bases removed from V and 2 bases from J, the gap between germline ends came to 10 bases. Germline-derived CDR1 and CDR2 are LGHNA and YSLEER. DNA of the CDR3: TGCGCCAGCAGCCATGCTTCGGGAAACACCGGGGAGCTGTTTTTT. It is translated as CASSHASGNTGELFF.

J is TRBJ1-1 and V is TRBV5-6, with a possible D match to TRBD1 (6 bases). V shed 0 bases and J shed 8 bases, with 20 bases lying between them. CDR3 length: 16 residues. Germline CDR1 SGHDT, CDR2 YYEEEE. The CDR3 bases are TGTGCCAGCAGCTTGGACCGTTTATGGGACCAGGGGGAAGCTTTCTTT. Amino acid sequence: CASSLDRLWDQGEAFF.

This chain uses TRBV6-5 with TRBJ2-3; 7 bases match TRBD2. The CDR3 sequence is 15 residues long. Germline CDR1 MNHEY, CDR2 SVGAGI. The trim removed 6 bases at V and 1 base at J, leaving 7 bases unmatched. The CDR3 spells CASSPFRGGTDTQYF. The CDR3 DNA follows: TGTGCCAGCAGCCCATTTCGGGGGGGCACAGATACGCAGTATTTT.

The rearrangement joins TRBV9 to TRBJ1-2, with a weak D call TRBD1 (5 bases). This CDR3 region has 14 residues. Trimming removed 0 bases at V and 4 bases at J, with 10 bases between. Germline V gene lookup returns CDR1 SGDLS and CDR2 YYNGEE. The CDR3 sequence: CASSVDDSSYGYTF. For the CDR3, the DNA is TGTGCCAGCAGCGTAGATGACAGCTCCTATGGCTACACCTTC.

This chain links TRBV2 with TRBJ1-4, with 7 nucleotides matching TRBD1. This CDR3 has 15 residues. V shed 3 bases and J 2 bases; nucleotides not matched to a gene: 3. Germline V lookup: CDR1 SNHLY, CDR2 FYNNEI. The CDR3 sequence: CASSDQGVTNEKLFF. CDR3 nucleotides: TGTGCCAGCAGTGACCAGGGGGTTACTAATGAAAAACTGTTTTTT. Full variable domain (outside the CDR3, taken from reference TRBV2 and TRBJ1-4): EPEVTQTPSHQVTQMGQEVILRCVPISNHLYFYWYRQILGQKVEFLVSFYNNEISEKSEIFDDQFSVERPDGSNFTLKIRSTKLEDSAMYFCASSDQGVTNEKLFFGSGTQLSVL.

J is TRBJ2-1 and V is TRBV30, with D tentatively TRBD2 (5 bases). This CDR3 is 14 amino acids long. Germline CDR1 GTSNPN, CDR2 SVGIG (reference sequence). Trimming took off 4 bases at V and 8 bases at J, with 18 bases between the two ends. Here the CDR3 DNA reads TGTGCCTGGATGGACGGGGTCCGGATGGATGAGCAGTTCTTC. Protein sequence: CAWMDGVRMDEQFF.

The chain combines TRBV28 with TRBJ2-7; 7 bases are a match to TRBD1. The CDR3 totals 12 residues. Germline V gives CDR1 MDHEN, CDR2 SYDVKM. Trimming cost V 10 bases and J 3 bases; bases outside gene matches: 6. The CDR3 here is CATQDRNYEQYF. In nucleotides, the CDR3 is TGTGCCACTCAGGACAGGAACTACGAGCAGTACTTC.

In its sample, this clone was seen a few times. V and J are TRBV28 and TRBJ1-5; the D is unclear. CDR3 length: 14 residues. Germline-derived CDR1 and CDR2 are MDHEN and SYDVKM. V lost 5 bases to trimming and J lost 7 bases, with 15 bases between them. CDR3 sequence (DNA): TGTGCCAGCAGTGTTTCGCCTTTGGCCCAGCCCCAGCATTTT. The encoded protein is CASSVSPLAQPQHF.

V gene TRBV4-3 combines with J gene TRBJ2-5; 8 nucleotides agree with TRBD1. Trimming took 1 base from V and 4 from J; bases not matched to a gene: 11. The germline V gene has CDR1 LGHNA and CDR2 YSLEER. The CDR3 runs 17 residues. CDR3 DNA sequence: TGCGCCAGCAGCCAAGCAAACCTTGACAGGGGTGGAGAGACCCAGTACTTC. Encoded protein: CASSQANLDRGGETQYF.

V and J are TRBV6-5 and TRBJ2-5; 7 bases are shared with TRBD2. CDR3 length: 14 residues. J lost 11 bases, V lost 7 bases, and 16 bases had no gene match. Germline CDR1 reads MNHEY; CDR2 reads SVGAGI. CDR3 residues: CASTPLAAPWEQYF. The CDR3 coding sequence is TGTGCCAGCACCCCTCTAGCGGCCCCGTGGGAGCAGTACTTC.

To note about this clone: Other DNA variants within this sample encode the same CDR3. This chain joins TRBV28 and TRBJ2-7, with 7 positions matching TRBD2. Germline assignment: CDR1 MDHEN and CDR2 SYDVKM. The V and J ends lost 5 bases and 1 base, in that order; junction bases with no gene match: 5. The CDR3 has 14 residues. This CDR3 is CASSETGGSYEQYF. CDR3 nucleotides: TGTGCCAGCAGTGAGACGGGGGGTTCCTACGAGCAGTACTTC.

The chain combines TRBV7-9 with TRBJ2-7, with D tentatively TRBD2 (6 bases). Per germline, CDR1 SEHNR and CDR2 FQNEAQ (reference sequence). V shed 1 base and J shed 6 bases, with 13 bases lying between them. The CDR3 loop spans 14 amino acids. As DNA, the CDR3 is TGTGCCAGCAGCTTAGACCACGGGGGAGCCGAGCAGTACTTC. It encodes CASSLDHGGAEQYF.

Turning to this clone: The sample carries other DNA sequences with the same CDR3. The chain couples TRBV28 to TRBJ1-1, with a possible D match to TRBD1 (6 bases). Germline V gives CDR1 MDHEN, CDR2 SYDVKM. There are 13 residues in the CDR3. V was trimmed by 9 bases and J by 7 bases, leaving 18 bases between them. This CDR3 is CASSQTGRGEAFF. CDR3 DNA sequence: TGTGCCAGTAGTCAAACAGGGCGCGGTGAAGCTTTCTTT.

The genes are TRBV25-1 and TRBJ2-2; D unresolved. The CDR3 consists of 15 residues. V was pared by 5 bases and J by 0 bases, with 10 bases between. The germline gives CDR1 MGHDK, CDR2 SYGVNS. The CDR3 loop is CASSRHQSNTGELFF. The CDR3 coding sequence is TGTGCCAGCAGTAGACACCAATCGAACACCGGGGAGCTGTTTTTT.

V and J are TRBV30 and TRBJ1-2, with D maybe TRBD1 (6 bases). Germline CDR1 GTSNPN, CDR2 SVGIG (reference sequence). The CDR3 is made up of 15 amino acids. The V and J ends lost 0 bases and 6 bases respectively, with 17 bases between them. The CDR3 bases are TGTGCCTGGAGTGTACGTCTGGGGGCGAAAGATGGCTACACCTTC. Translating gives CAWSVRLGAKDGYTF.